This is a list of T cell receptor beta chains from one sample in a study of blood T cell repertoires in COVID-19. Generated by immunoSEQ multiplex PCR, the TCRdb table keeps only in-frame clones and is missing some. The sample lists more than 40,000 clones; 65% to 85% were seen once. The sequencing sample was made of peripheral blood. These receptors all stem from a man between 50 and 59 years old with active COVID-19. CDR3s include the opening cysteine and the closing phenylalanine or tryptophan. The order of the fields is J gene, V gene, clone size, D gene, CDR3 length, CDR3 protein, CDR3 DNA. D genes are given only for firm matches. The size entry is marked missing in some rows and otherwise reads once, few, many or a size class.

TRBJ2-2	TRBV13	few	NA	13	CASSFLLSGELFF	TGTGCCAGCAGCTTTCTTTTGTCCGGGGAGCTGTTTTTT
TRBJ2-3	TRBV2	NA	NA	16	CASRAGTSLATDTQYF	TGTGCCAGCAGGGCCGGGACTTCCCTTGCCACAGATACGCAGTATTTT
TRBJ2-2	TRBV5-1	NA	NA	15	CASSFDHFEAGELFF	TGCGCCAGCAGCTTTGACCATTTTGAGGCCGGGGAGCTGTTTTTT
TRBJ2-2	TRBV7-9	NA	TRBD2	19	CASSSTGTSGGAPTGELFF	TGTGCCAGCAGCTCCACCGGGACTAGCGGGGGGGCTCCCACCGGGGAGCTGTTTTTT
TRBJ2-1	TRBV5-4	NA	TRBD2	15	CASSHGLAGYNEQFF	TGTGCCAGCAGCCACGGACTAGCGGGGTACAATGAGCAGTTCTTC
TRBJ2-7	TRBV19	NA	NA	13	CASSSTASYEQYF	TGTGCCAGTAGTTCAACAGCTTCCTACGAGCAGTACTTC
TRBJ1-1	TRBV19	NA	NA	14	CASSRQAMNTEAFF	TGTGCCAGTAGTAGACAGGCCATGAACACTGAAGCTTTCTTT
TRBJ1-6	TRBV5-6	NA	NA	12	CASSLWPSPLHF	TGTGCCAGCAGCTTGTGGCCATCACCCCTCCACTTT
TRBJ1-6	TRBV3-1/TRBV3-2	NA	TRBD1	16	CASSQGQENYNSPLHF	TGTGCCAGCAGCCAGGGACAGGAGAACTATAATTCACCCCTCCACTTT
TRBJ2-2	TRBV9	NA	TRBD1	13	CASSETGAGELFF	TGTGCCAGCAGCGAGACAGGGGCCGGGGAGCTGTTTTTT
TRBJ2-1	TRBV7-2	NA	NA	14	CASSLARGYNEQFF	TGTGCCAGCAGCTTGGCTAGGGGATACAATGAGCAGTTCTTC
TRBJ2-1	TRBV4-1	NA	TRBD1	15	CASSRLGGADNEQFF	TGCGCCAGCAGCCGTTTAGGGGGCGCGGACAATGAGCAGTTCTTC
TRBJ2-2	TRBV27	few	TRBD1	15	CASSWDRYYTGELFF	TGTGCCAGCAGTTGGGACAGATACTACACCGGGGAGCTGTTTTTT
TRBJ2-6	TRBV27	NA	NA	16	CASSLSRASGANVLTF	TGTGCCAGCAGTTTATCACGCGCCTCTGGGGCCAACGTCCTGACTTTC
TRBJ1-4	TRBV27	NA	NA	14	CASRFRATNEKLFF	TGTGCCAGCAGATTCCGGGCAACTAATGAAAAACTGTTTTTT
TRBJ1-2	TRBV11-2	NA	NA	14	CASSRDGSIYGYTF	TGTGCCAGCAGCCGTGACGGGTCGATCTATGGCTACACCTTC
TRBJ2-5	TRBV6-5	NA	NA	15	CASSLPGTPQETQYF	TGTGCCAGCAGCCTTCCCGGGACTCCCCAAGAGACCCAGTACTTC
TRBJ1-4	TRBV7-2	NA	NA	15	CASSLAVGTNEKLFF	TGTGCCAGCAGCTTAGCTGTGGGCACTAATGAAAAACTGTTTTTT
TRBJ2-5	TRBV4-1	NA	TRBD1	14	CASSRMDRMGTQYF	TGCGCCAGCAGCCGCATGGACAGGATGGGGACCCAGTACTTC
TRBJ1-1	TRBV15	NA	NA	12	CATSRQGTEAFF	TGTGCCACCAGCAGACAGGGTACTGAAGCTTTCTTT
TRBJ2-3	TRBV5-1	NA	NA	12	CASTAEGNTQYF	TGCGCCAGCACGGCGGAGGGCAATACGCAGTATTTT
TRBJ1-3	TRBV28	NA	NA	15	CASSDRPLSGNTIYF	TGTGCCAGCAGTGACAGGCCCCTCTCTGGAAACACCATATATTTT
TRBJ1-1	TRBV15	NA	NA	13	CATSRGGDTEAFF	TGTGCCACCAGCAGGGGAGGGGACACTGAAGCTTTCTTT
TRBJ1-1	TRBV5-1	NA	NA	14	CASSLAQGGTEAFF	TGCGCCAGCAGCTTGGCTCAGGGTGGAACTGAAGCTTTCTTT
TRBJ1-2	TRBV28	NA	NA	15	CASSLLSGVQGGYTF	TGTGCCAGCAGTTTACTGTCGGGGGTTCAGGGTGGCTACACCTTC
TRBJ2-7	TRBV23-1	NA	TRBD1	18	CASRRTGTGGRTPYEQYF	TGCGCCAGCAGACGGACCGGGACAGGGGGCCGAACTCCCTACGAGCAGTACTTC